This record looks at one T cell receptor beta chain sequence and its context. Antigen unknown. The sample is drawn from a study of T-cell memory formation after mild COVID-19. General study points: In second-wave clones peaking day 37, SARS-CoV-2 specificity remained unconfirmed.

Via MiXCR, TCRdb re-called the 5' RACE reads, giving one row per CDR3 protein. Counted here are a few hundred thousand distinct CDR3 sequences, 20% to 30% occurring once; the ten biggest clones make up around 8.7%. Germline V gene sequence: CDR1 DFQATT, CDR2 SNEGSKA (reference sequence). V was clipped by 3 bases and J by 3 bases, with 12 bases between them. The CDR3 has 14 residues. Sequenced input: PBMCs or a T cell subset sorted from them (not recorded which). The sequence derives from an adult woman who had mild COVID-19 (a few samples of this study predate the infection). Cell type and time point are not known. V is TRBV20-1 and J is TRBJ1-5; D is perhaps TRBD1 (5 bases). CDR3 amino acids: CSARGGRPNQPQHF. The CDR3 DNA sequence: TGCAGTGCTAGGGGGGGGAGACCCAATCAGCCCCAGCATTTT.